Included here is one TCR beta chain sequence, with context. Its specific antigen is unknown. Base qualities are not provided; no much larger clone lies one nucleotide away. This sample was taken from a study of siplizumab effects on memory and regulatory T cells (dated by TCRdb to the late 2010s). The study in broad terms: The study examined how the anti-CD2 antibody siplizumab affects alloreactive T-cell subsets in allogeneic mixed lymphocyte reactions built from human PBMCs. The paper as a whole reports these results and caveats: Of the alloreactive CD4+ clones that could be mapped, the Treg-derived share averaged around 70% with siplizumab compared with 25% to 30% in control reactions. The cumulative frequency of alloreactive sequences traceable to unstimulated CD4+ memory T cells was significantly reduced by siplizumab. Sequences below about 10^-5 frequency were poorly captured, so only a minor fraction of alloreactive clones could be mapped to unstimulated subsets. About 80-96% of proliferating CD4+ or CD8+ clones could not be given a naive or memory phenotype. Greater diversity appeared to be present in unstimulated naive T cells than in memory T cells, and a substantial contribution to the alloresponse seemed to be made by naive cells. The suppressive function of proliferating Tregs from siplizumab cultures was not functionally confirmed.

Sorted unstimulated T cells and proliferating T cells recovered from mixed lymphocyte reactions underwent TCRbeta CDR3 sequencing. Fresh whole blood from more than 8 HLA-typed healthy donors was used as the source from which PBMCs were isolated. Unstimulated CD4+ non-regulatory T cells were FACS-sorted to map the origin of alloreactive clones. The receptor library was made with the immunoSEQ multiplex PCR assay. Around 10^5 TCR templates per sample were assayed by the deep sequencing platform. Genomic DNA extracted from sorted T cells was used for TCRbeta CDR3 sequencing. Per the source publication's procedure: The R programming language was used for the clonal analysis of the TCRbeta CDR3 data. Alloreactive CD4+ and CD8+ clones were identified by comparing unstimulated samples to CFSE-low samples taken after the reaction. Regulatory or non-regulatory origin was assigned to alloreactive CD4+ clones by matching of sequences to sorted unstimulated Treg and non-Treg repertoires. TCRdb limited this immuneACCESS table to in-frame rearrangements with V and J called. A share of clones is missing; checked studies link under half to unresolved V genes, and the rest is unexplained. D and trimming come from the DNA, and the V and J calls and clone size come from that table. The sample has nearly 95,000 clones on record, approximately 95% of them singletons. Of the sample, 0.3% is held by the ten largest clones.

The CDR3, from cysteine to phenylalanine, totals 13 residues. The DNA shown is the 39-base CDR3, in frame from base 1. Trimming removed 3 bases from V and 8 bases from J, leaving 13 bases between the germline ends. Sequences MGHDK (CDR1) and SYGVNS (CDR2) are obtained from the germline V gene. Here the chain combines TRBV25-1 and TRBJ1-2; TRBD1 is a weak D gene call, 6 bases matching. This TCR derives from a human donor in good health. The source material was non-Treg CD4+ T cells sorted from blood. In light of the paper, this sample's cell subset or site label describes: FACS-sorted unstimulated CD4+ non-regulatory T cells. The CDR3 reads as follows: CASSEWGREGYTF. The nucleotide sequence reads TGTGCCAGCAGTGAGTGGGGGCGCGAGGGCTACACCTTC.